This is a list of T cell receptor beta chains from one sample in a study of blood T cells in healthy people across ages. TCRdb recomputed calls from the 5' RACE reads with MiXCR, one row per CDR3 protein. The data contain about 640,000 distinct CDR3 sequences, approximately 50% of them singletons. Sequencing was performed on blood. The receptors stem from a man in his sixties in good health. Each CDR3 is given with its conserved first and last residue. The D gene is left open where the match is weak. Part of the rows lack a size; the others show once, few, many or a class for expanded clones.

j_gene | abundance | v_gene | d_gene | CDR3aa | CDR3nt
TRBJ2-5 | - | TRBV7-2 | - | CASSPRITQETQYF | TGTGCCAGCAGCCCGCGGATTACACAAGAGACCCAGTACTTC
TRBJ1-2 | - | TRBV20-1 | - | CSASSVPSYGYTF | TGCAGTGCTAGTTCTGTCCCGAGCTATGGCTACACTTTC
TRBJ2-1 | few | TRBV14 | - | CASSQSSNEQFF | TGTGCCAGCAGCCAATCGTCTAATGAGCAGTTCTTC
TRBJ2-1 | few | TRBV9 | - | CASSRRGGSYNEQFF | TGTGCCAGCAGCCGAAGGGGAGGTTCCTACAATGAGCAGTTCTTC
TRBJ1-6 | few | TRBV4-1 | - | CASSQGVLGNSPLHF | TGCGCCAGCAGCCAAGGGGTTCTGGGGAATTCACCCCTCCACTTT
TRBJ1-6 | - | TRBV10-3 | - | CAIGTENSPLHF | TGTGCCATAGGGACGGAGAATTCACCCCTCCACTTT
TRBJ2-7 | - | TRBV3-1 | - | CASGLGNEQYF | TGTGCCAGCGGGCTTGGGAATGAGCAGTACTTC
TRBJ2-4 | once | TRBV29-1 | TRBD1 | CSAGQGGKEQYF | TGCAGCGCGGGACAGGGCGGTAAGGAGCAGTACTTC
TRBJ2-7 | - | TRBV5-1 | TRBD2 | CASSLGEGFVAEQYF | TGCGCCAGCAGCTTGGGGGAGGGTTTCGTAGCCGAGCAGTACTTC
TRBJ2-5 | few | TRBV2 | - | CASRAGLETQYF | TGTGCCAGCAGGGCGGGACTAGAGACCCAGTACTTC
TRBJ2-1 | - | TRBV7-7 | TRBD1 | CASSFRQGSSYNEQFF | TGTGCCAGCAGCTTCCGACAGGGATCCTCCTACAATGAGCAGTTCTTC
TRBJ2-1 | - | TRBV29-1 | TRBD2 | CSVEDPTSGGTNEQFF | TGCAGCGTTGAAGATCCCACTAGCGGGGGCACAAATGAGCAGTTCTTC
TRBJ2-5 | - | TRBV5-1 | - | CASSRSSEQETQYF | TGCGCCAGCAGCCGATCTAGCGAACAAGAGACCCAGTACTTC